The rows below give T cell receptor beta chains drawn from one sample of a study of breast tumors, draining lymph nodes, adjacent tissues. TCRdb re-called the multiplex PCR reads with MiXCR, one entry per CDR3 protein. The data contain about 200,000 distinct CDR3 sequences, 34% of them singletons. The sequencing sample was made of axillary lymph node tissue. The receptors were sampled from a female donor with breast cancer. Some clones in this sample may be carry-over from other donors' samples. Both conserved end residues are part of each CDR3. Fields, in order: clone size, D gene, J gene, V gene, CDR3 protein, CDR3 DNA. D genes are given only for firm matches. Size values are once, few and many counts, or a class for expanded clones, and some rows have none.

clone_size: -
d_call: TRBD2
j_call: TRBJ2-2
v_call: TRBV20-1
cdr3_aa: CSASAWGTSYTGELFF
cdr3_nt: TGCAGTGCTAGTGCCTGGGGGACTAGTTACACCGGGGAGCTGTTTTTT

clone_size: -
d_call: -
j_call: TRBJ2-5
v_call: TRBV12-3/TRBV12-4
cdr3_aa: CASGRVQETQYF
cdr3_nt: TGTGCCAGCGGGCGGGTCCAAGAGACCCAGTACTTC

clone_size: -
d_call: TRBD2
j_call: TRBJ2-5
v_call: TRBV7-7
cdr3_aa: CASSLAQGLAGVGTQYF
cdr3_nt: TGTGCTAGCAGCTTAGCGCAGGGACTAGCGGGGGTAGGGACCCAGTACTTC

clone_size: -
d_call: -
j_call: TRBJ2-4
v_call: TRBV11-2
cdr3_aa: CASSYPQVLRNIQYF
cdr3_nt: TGTGCCAGCAGTTACCCGCAGGTTCTGCGGAACATTCAGTACTTC

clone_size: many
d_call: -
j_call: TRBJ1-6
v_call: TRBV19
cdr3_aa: CASSSTSFNSPLHF
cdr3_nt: TGTGCCAGTAGTTCGACATCCTTTAATTCACCCCTCCACTTT

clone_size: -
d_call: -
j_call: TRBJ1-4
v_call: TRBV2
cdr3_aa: CASSDQGLGEKLFF
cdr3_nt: TGTGCCAGCAGTGACCAGGGTTTAGGGGAAAAACTGTTTTTT

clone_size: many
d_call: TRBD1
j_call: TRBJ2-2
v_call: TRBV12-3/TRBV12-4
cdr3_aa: CASKSTGDTGELFF
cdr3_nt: TGTGCCAGCAAATCTACAGGGGACACCGGGGAGCTGTTTTTT

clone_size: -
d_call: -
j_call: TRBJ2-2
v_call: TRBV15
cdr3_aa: CATSSTLQGGGELFF
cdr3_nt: TGTGCCACCAGCAGCACCCTACAGGGCGGCGGGGAGCTGTTTTTT

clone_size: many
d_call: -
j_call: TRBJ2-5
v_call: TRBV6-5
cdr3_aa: CASSSPGLQETQYF
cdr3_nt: TGTGCCAGCAGTTCGCCGGGACTCCAAGAGACCCAGTACTTC

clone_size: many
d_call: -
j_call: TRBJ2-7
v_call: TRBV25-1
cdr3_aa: CASRDQSSYEQYF
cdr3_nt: TGTGCCAGCCGGGACCAGAGCTCCTACGAGCAGTACTTC

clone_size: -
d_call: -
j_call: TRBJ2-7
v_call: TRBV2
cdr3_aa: CASSAHDGYEQYF
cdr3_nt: TGTGCCAGCAGCGCCCATGACGGATACGAGCAGTACTTC

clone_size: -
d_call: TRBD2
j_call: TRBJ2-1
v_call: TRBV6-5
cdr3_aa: CASSHAPGTSGNYNEQFF
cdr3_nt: TGTGCCAGCAGTCATGCGCCCGGGACTAGCGGGAACTACAATGAGCAGTTCTTC

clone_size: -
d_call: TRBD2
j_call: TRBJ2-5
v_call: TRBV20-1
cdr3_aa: CSARAGSGGFGETQYF
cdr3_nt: TGCAGTGCTAGAGCAGGTAGCGGGGGTTTTGGAGAGACCCAGTACTTC

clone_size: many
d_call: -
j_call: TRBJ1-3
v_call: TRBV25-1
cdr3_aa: CASSRGSSGNTIYF
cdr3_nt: TGTGCCAGCAGTCGCGGGAGCTCTGGAAACACCATATATTTT

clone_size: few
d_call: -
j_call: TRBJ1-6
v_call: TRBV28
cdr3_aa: CASSSSLGQPNSPLHF
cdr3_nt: TGTGCCAGCAGTTCTAGCTTAGGACAGCCAAATTCACCCCTCCACTTT

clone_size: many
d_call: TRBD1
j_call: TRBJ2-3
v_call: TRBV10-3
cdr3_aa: CAISPGTGTDTQYF
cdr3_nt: TGTGCCATCAGTCCCGGGACAGGCACAGATACGCAGTATTTT

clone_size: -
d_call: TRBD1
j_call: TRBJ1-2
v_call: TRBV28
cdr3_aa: CASSAGQVNYGYTF
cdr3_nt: TGTGCCAGCAGTGCGGGACAGGTGAACTATGGCTACACCTTC

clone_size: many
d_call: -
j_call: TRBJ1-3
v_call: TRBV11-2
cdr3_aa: CASSSVGGNTIYF
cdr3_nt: TGTGCCAGCAGCTCCGTTGGCGGAAACACCATATATTTT

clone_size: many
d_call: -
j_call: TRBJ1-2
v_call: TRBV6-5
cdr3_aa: CASNSPGGLNTF
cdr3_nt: TGTGCCAGCAACTCTCCGGGAGGGCTGAACACCTTC

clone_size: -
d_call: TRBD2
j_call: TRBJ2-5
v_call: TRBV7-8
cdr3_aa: CASSSGSRLAGGMGYKETQYF
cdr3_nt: TGTGCCAGCAGCTCTGGCTCTCGACTAGCGGGGGGCATGGGGTATAAAGAGACCCAGTACTTC

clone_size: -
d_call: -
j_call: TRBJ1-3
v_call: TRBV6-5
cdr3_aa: CASSQYRALGRGNTIYF
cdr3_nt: TGTGCCAGCAGTCAATATCGGGCCCTAGGGCGGGGAAACACCATATATTTT

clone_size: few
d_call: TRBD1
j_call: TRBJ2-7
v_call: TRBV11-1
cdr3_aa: CAGSRPGQRIYEQYF
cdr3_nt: TGTGCCGGCAGCCGACCGGGACAGAGGATCTACGAGCAGTACTTC

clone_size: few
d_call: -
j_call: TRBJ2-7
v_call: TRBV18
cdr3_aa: CASSPPGLHYEQYF
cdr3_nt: TGTGCCAGCTCACCTCCGGGACTTCACTACGAGCAGTACTTC

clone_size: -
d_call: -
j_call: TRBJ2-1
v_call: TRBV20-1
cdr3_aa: CSARAGGHYTEQFF
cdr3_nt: TGCAGTGCTAGAGCGGGGGGCCACTACACTGAGCAGTTCTTC

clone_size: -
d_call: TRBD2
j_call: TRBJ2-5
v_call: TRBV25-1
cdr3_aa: CASSLVGTSGGAGETQYF
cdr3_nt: TGTGCCAGCAGCTTAGTGGGGACTAGCGGGGGGGCCGGAGAGACCCAGTACTTC

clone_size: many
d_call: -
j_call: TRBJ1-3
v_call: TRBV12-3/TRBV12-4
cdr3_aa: CASSSRASGNTIYF
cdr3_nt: TGTGCCAGCAGTTCCAGGGCCTCTGGAAACACCATATATTTT

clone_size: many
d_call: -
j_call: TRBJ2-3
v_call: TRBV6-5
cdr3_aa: CASSLLGGGTDTQYF
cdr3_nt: TGTGCCAGCAGCTTACTTGGCGGGGGCACAGATACGCAGTATTTT

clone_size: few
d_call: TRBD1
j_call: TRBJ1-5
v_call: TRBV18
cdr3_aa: CASSRDSNSNQPQHF
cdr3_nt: TGTGCCAGCTCCCGGGACAGTAATAGCAATCAGCCCCAGCATTTT

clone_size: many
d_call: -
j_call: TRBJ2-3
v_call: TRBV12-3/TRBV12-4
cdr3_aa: CASSEWGRERTDTQYF
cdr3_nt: TGTGCCAGCAGCGAGTGGGGGCGCGAAAGGACAGATACGCAGTATTTT

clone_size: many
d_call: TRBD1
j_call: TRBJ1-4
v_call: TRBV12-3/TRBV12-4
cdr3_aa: CASRRTGDIEKLFF
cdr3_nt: TGTGCCAGCAGGCGGACAGGGGATATTGAAAAACTGTTTTTT

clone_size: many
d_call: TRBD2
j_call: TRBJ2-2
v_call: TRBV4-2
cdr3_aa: CASSRDRLAGIGNTGELFF
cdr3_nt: TGTGCCAGCAGCCGAGACCGACTAGCGGGAATTGGCAACACCGGGGAGCTGTTTTTT

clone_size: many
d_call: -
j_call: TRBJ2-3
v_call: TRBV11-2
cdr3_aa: CASSLDQGPDTQYF
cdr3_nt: TGTGCCAGCAGCTTAGACCAGGGACCAGATACGCAGTATTTT

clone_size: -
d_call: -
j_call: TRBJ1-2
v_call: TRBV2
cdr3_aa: CARTPNYGYTF
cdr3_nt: TGTGCAAGGACTCCTAACTATGGCTACACCTTC

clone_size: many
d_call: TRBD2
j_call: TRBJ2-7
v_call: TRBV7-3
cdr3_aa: CASSLLGLAGEQYF
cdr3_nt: TGTGCCAGCAGCTTACTGGGACTAGCGGGAGAGCAGTACTTC

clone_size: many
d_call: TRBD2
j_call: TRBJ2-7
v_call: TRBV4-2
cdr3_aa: CASSQDWTGGVYEQYF
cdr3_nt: TGTGCCAGCAGCCAAGATTGGACGGGAGGGGTCTACGAGCAGTACTTC

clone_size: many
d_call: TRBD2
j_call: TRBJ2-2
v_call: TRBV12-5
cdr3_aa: CASGLGGGRGTGELFF
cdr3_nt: TGTGCTAGTGGTTTGGGGGGGGGACGTGGCACCGGGGAGCTGTTTTTT

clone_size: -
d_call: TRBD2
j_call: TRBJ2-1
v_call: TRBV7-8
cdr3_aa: CASSFSWASGNEQFF
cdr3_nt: TGTGCCAGCAGCTTTTCGTGGGCTAGCGGGAATGAGCAGTTCTTC

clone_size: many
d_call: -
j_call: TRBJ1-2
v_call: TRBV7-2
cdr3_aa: CASSEQINYGYTF
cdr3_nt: TGTGCCAGCAGCGAGCAGATTAACTATGGCTACACCTTC

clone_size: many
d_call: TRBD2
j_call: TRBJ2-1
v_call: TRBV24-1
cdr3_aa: CATSDRLAPSYNEQFF
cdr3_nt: TGTGCCACCAGTGACCGACTAGCGCCTTCCTACAATGAGCAGTTCTTC

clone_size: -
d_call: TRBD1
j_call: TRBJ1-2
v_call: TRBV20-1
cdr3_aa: CSARRTGGAGYGYTF
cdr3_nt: TGCAGTGCTAGGCGGACAGGGGGCGCGGGGTATGGCTACACCTTC

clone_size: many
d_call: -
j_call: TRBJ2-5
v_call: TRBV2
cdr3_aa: CASSSGRYQETQYF
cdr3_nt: TGTGCCAGCAGTTCCGGACGGTACCAAGAGACCCAGTACTTC

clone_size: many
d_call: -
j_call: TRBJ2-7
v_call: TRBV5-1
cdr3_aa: CASSPSPHIGYEQYF
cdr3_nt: TGCGCCAGCAGTCCCAGTCCTCACATTGGCTACGAGCAGTACTTC

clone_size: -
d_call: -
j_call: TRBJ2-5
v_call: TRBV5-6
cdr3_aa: CASSLSQAGGETQYF
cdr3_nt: TGTGCCAGCAGCTTGAGCCAGGCTGGCGGGGAGACCCAGTACTTC

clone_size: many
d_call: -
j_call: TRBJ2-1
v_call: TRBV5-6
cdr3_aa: CASSLEWSEPYNEQFF
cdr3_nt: TGTGCCAGCAGCTTGGAGTGGTCGGAACCATACAATGAGCAGTTCTTC

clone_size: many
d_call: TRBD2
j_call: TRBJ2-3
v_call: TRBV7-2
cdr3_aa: CASSSGLAVDTQYF
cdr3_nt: TGTGCCAGCAGCTCGGGACTAGCGGTAGATACGCAGTATTTT

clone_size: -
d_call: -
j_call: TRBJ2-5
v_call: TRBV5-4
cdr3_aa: CASSPTGKEAQYF
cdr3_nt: TGTGCCAGCAGTCCCACAGGGAAAGAGGCCCAGTACTTC

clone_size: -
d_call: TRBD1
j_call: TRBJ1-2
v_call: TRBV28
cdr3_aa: CASSSGQGFYGYTF
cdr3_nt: TGTGCCAGCAGCTCGGGACAGGGGTTCTATGGCTACACCTTC

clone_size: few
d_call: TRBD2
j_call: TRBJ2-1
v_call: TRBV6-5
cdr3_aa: CASIRLAGGANEQFF
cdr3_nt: TGTGCCAGCATTAGACTAGCGGGGGGGGCAAATGAGCAGTTCTTC

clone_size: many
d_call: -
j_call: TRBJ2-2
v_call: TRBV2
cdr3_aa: CASSALRGNTGELFF
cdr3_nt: TGTGCCAGCAGTGCCTTGAGGGGGAACACCGGGGAGCTGTTTTTT

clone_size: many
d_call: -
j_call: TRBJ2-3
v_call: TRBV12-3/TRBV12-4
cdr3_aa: CASSLDPPGAASTDTQYF
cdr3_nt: TGTGCCAGCAGTTTAGACCCGCCAGGGGCGGCTAGCACAGATACGCAGTATTTT